Listed below are T cell receptor beta chains from one sample, sequenced in a study of blood T cell repertoires in COVID-19. Data came from immunoSEQ multiplex PCR; TCRdb stores just in-frame clones and leaves some out. The table records a few hundred thousand clones, roughly 80% of them present only once. The sample comprised peripheral blood. The receptors were sampled from a woman in her seventies with COVID-19, enrolled during active disease. Each CDR3 is given with its conserved first and last residue. The D gene is left open where the match is weak. The listing skips clone size in some rows; elsewhere it reads once, few, many or a size class.

j_call d_call clone_size v_call cdr3_aa cdr3_nt
TRBJ1-1 . . TRBV24-1 CATSDQVRRNTEAFF TGTGCCACCAGTGATCAGGTTAGAAGGAACACTGAAGCTTTCTTT
TRBJ1-1 . . TRBV3-1/TRBV3-2 CASSRREGGTEAFF TGTGCCAGCAGCCGCCGAGAAGGAGGTACTGAAGCTTTCTTT
TRBJ1-6 . . TRBV14 CASSQGFTLHF TGTGCCAGCAGCCAGGGCTTCACCCTCCACTTT
TRBJ2-5 TRBD1 . TRBV19 CASSIRGGQGTETQYF TGTGCCAGTAGTATAAGAGGAGGACAGGGAACAGAGACCCAGTACTTC
TRBJ2-5 TRBD1 . TRBV27 CASSLTRQGGFGETQYF TGTGCCAGCAGTTTAACCCGACAGGGTGGATTTGGAGAGACCCAGTACTTC
TRBJ2-3 TRBD2 once TRBV5-4 CASSLPPKAGASDTQYF TGTGCCAGCAGCTTGCCCCCGAAGGCGGGAGCATCAGATACGCAGTATTTT
TRBJ1-1 TRBD1 . TRBV5-6 CASGFYGQANTEAFF TGTGCCAGCGGGTTTTATGGACAGGCGAACACTGAAGCTTTCTTT
TRBJ1-3 . . TRBV7-8 CASSSYERTGNTIYF TGTGCCAGCAGCTCTTACGAGAGGACTGGAAACACCATATATTTT
TRBJ1-3 TRBD1 . TRBV2 CASDVGKAGGVNTIYF TGTGCCAGCGACGTCGGGAAGGCAGGGGGCGTGAACACCATATATTTT
TRBJ2-5 TRBD1 many TRBV30 CAWSPGTGQETQYF TGTGCCTGGAGTCCCGGGACAGGACAAGAGACCCAGTACTTC
TRBJ2-7 TRBD2 . TRBV19 CASRGGLAGGKNEQYF TGTGCCAGTAGGGGAGGACTAGCGGGAGGGAAGAACGAGCAGTACTTC
TRBJ1-2 . many TRBV28 CASSRTALSGYTF TGTGCCAGCAGTCGGACAGCCCTGAGCGGCTACACCTTC
TRBJ1-1 TRBD1 . TRBV29-1 CSVGDRGMNTEAFF TGCAGCGTGGGGGACAGGGGTATGAACACTGAAGCTTTCTTT
TRBJ1-3 . . TRBV6-2/TRBV6-3 CASSYSPQERQTSGNTIYF TGTGCCAGCAGTTACTCGCCCCAGGAGCGGCAGACATCTGGAAACACCATATATTTT
TRBJ1-1 . . TRBV4-3 CASSQRGSNTEAFF TGCGCCAGCAGCCAAAGGGGGTCCAACACTGAAGCTTTCTTT
TRBJ1-5 TRBD1 . TRBV24-1 CATSDGTGLRNQPQHF TGTGCCACCAGTGACGGGACAGGTCTACGCAATCAGCCCCAGCATTTT
TRBJ1-4 . . TRBV7-9 CASSNRPHSLDGGTEKLFF TGTGCCAGCAGTAACCGCCCGCACTCCCTTGACGGGGGAACTGAAAAACTGTTTTTT
TRBJ1-5 . . TRBV14 CASMGSQPQHF TGTGCCAGCATGGGCAGTCAGCCCCAGCATTTT
TRBJ2-7 TRBD2 . TRBV3-1/TRBV3-2 CASSPQLGLADYEQYF TGTGCCAGCAGCCCTCAACTTGGACTAGCGGACTACGAGCAGTACTTC
TRBJ2-2 TRBD1 . TRBV14 CASSTIGGSGELFF TGTGCCAGCAGCACAATAGGGGGCTCCGGGGAGCTGTTTTTT
TRBJ1-6 TRBD1 . TRBV2 CASSIRDSNSPLHF TGTGCCAGCAGCATACGGGACAGCAATTCACCCCTCCACTTT
TRBJ2-6 . . TRBV5-1 CASSLGAGSRSGANVLTF TGCGCCAGCAGCTTGGGGGCGGGTTCGCGCTCTGGGGCCAACGTCCTGACTTTC
TRBJ2-6 TRBD2 . TRBV24-1 CATSDSLAGGPESGANVLTF TGTGCCACCAGTGATTCTCTAGCGGGAGGGCCTGAGTCTGGGGCCAACGTCCTGACTTTC